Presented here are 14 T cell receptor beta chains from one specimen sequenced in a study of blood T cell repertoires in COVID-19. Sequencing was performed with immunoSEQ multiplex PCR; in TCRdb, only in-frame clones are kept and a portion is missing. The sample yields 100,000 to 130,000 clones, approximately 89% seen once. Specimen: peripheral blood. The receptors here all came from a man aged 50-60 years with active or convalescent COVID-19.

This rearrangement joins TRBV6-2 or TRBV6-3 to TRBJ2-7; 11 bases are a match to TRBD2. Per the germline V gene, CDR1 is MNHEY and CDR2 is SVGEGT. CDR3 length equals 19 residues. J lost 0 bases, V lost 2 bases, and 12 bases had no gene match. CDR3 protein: CASSYDLRLAGPNSYEQYF. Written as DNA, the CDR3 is TGTGCCAGCAGTTACGATCTACGACTAGCGGGACCCAACTCCTACGAGCAGTACTTC.

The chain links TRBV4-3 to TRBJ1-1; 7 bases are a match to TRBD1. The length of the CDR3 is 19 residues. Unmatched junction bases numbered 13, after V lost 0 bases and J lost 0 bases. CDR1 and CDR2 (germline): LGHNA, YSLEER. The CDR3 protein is CASSQDYRGIAVMNTEAFF. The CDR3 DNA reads TGCGCCAGCAGCCAAGATTACAGGGGAATAGCGGTGATGAACACTGAAGCTTTCTTT.

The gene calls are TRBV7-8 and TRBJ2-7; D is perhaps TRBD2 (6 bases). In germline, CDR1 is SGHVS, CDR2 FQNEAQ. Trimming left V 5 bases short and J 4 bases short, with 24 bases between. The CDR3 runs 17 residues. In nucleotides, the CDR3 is TGTGCCAGCAGCCAATTCACCCCCCGGAGGGCCGCATACGAGCAGTACTTC. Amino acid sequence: CASSQFTPRRAAYEQYF. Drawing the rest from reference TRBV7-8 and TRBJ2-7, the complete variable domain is GAGVSQSPRYKVAKRGQDVALRCDPISGHVSLFWYQQALGQGPEFLTYFQNEAQLDKSGLPSDRFFAERPEGSVSTLKIQRTQQEDSAVYLCASSQFTPRRAAYEQYFGPGTRLTVT.

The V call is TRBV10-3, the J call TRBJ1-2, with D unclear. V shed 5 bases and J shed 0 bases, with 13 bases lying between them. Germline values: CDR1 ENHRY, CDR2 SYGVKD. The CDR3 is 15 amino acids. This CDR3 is CAISLGAEPNYGYTF. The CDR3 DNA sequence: TGTGCCATCAGTCTGGGAGCAGAGCCTAACTATGGCTACACCTTC.

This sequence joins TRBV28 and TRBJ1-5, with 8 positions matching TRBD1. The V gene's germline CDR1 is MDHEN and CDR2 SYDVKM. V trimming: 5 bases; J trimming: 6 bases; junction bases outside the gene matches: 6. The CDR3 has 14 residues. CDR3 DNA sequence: TGTGCCAGCAGTACGCAGGGGGCTGCTCAGCCCCAGCATTTT. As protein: CASSTQGAAQPQHF.

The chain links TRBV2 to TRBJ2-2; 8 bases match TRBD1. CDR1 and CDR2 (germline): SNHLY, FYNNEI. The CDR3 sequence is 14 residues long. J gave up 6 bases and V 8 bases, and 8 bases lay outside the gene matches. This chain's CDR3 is CASGLAQGAGELFF. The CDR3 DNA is TGTGCCAGCGGACTGGCACAGGGGGCCGGGGAGCTGTTTTTT. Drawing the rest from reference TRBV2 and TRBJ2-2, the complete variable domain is EPEVTQTPSHQVTQMGQEVILRCVPISNHLYFYWYRQILGQKVEFLVSFYNNEISEKSEIFDDQFSVERPDGSNFTLKIRSTKLEDSAMYFCASGLAQGAGELFFGEGSRLTVL.

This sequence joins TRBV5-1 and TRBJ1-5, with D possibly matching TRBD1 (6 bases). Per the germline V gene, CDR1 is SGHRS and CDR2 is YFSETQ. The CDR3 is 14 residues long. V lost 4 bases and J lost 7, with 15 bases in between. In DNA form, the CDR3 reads TGCGCCAGCAGCGTAACAGGGCATGGACAGCCCCAGCATTTT. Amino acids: CASSVTGHGQPQHF.

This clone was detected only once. CDR3 amino acids: CASSIVTGSLRTEAFF. The CDR3 coding sequence is TGTGCCAGTAGTATAGTCACAGGGTCCCTGAGGACTGAAGCTTTCTTT. J is TRBJ1-1 and V is TRBV19; D might be TRBD1 (6 bases). With 1 base removed from V and 5 bases from J, the gap between germline ends came to 17 bases. CDR3 size: 16 residues. In germline, CDR1 is LNHDA, CDR2 SQIVND (reference sequence).

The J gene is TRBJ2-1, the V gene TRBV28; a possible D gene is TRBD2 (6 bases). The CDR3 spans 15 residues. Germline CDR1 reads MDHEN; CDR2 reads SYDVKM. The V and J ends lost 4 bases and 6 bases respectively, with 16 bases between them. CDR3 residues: CASSYWRRVRNEQFF. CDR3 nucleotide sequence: TGTGCCAGCAGTTATTGGCGGAGGGTACGCAATGAGCAGTTCTTC.

CDR3 sequence (DNA): TGTGCCAGCAGTTCAGGACAGACGACTGGAAACACCATATATTTT. The encoded protein is CASSSGQTTGNTIYF. The chain combines TRBV6-5 with TRBJ1-3; D perhaps matches TRBD1 (6 bases). Trimming stripped 4 bases from V and 2 bases from J, with 12 bases between. The CDR3 covers 15 residues. In germline, CDR1 is MNHEY, CDR2 SVGAGI.

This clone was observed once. The DNA for the CDR3 is TGCGCCAGTTCAGTGACAGGGGCGAGCTCTGGGGCCAACGTCCTGACTTTC. This sequence encodes CASSVTGASSGANVLTF. The chain couples TRBV10-1 to TRBJ2-6; TRBD1 agrees at 8 bases. Germline CDR1 WNHNN, CDR2 SYGVQD (reference sequence). V lost 9 bases, J lost 0 bases, and 10 bases stayed unmatched. The CDR3 consists of 17 residues.

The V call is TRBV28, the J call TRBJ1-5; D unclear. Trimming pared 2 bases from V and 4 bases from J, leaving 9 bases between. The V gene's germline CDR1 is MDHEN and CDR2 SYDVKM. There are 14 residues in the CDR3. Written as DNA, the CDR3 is TGTGCCAGCAGTTTAGTTGGGCAGAATCAGCCCCAGCATTTT. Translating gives CASSLVGQNQPQHF.

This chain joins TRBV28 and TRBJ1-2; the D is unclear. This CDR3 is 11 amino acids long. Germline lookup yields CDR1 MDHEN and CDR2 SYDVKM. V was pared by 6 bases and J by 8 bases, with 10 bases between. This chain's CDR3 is CASSWLEGYTF. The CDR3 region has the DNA TGTGCCAGCAGCTGGCTAGAAGGCTACACCTTC.

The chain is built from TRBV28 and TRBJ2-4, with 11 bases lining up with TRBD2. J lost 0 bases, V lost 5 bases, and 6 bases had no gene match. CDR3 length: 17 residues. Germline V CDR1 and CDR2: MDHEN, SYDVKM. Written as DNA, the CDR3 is TGTGCCAGCAGTCCTAGACTAGCGGGGACAGCCAAAAACATTCAGTACTTC. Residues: CASSPRLAGTAKNIQYF.